The source of this TCR beta chain is a study of CD8 T cells in ankylosing spondylitis. Whole-study findings and limits: Reported data indicate significant enrichment of disease-linked clones within matched ankylosing spondylitis synovial fluid. As for the disease-linked clones, they showed a CD8+ phenotype and occurred at relatively low frequencies in peripheral blood.

For TCR beta, libraries came from quantitative 5'-RACE with molecular barcodes. TCRdb called the 5' RACE reads again in MiXCR, with one record for every CDR3 protein. The table records about 240,000 distinct CDR3 sequences, around a tenth of them present only once. This CDR3 has 14 residues. CDR1 SQVTM and CDR2 ANQGSEA come from the germline V gene. With 7 bases clipped from V and 3 bases from J, the junction kept 7 bases outside the gene matches. This clonotype came up many times. Its antigen is still unknown. This TCR came from a male donor with ankylosing spondylitis or in good health (not recorded which). The sample comprised blood, either unsorted or a sorted T cell fraction (not recorded which). This chain links TRBV29-1 with TRBJ2-1, with 9 positions matching TRBD1. The CDR3 sequence is CSAEDRGNYNEQFF. CDR3 DNA sequence: TGCAGCGCTGAGGACAGGGGTAACTACAATGAGCAGTTCTTC.